This is a list of T cell receptor beta chains from one sample in a study of molecular identifiers for immune sequencing clone quantification. One entry per CDR3 protein, called by TCRdb with MiXCR from the PCR reads. Of 60,000 to 70,000 distinct CDR3 sequences in the sample, 15% to 20% were seen once. The sample was naive CD8+ T cells from blood, with Jurkat cell RNA spiked in. The receptors stem from a human donor in good health. Some libraries in this study had Jurkat cell RNA spiked in. The CDR3 runs from the conserved cysteine through the conserved F or W. D genes are given only for firm matches. Not all rows give a size; the values are once, few, many and, for expanded clones, a class.

J	D	size	V	DNA	CDR3
TRBJ2-7	.	many	TRBV13	TGTGCCAGCAGCCTAGTCGTCGGCAAGGGGTTATCCTACGAGCAGTACTTC	CASSLVVGKGLSYEQYF
TRBJ1-3	.	many	TRBV20-1	TGCAGTGCTAGAGCGGATGGGGACTCTGGAAACACCATATATTTT	CSARADGDSGNTIYF
TRBJ2-7	.	few	TRBV28	TGTGCCAGCAGTTTGGAACAACGCGAGCAGTACTTC	CASSLEQREQYF
TRBJ1-1	.	many	TRBV9	TGTGCCAGCAGCGTATCGGGGTATTGGTCCGGCGCTGAAGCTTTCTTT	CASSVSGYWSGAEAFF
TRBJ1-3	TRBD1	.	TRBV7-8	TGTGCCAGCAGCTTAGAGGGACAGATGGCTGGAAACACCATATATTTT	CASSLEGQMAGNTIYF
TRBJ2-3	.	many	TRBV11-2	TGTGCCAGCAGCGGAAACCGGGAGTTTACAGATACGCAGTATTTT	CASSGNREFTDTQYF
TRBJ2-7	.	many	TRBV10-3	TGTGCCATCAGAGTGGAGGGCTCCTACGAGCAGTACTTC	CAIRVEGSYEQYF
TRBJ2-1	TRBD2	few	TRBV5-4	TGTGCCAGCAGGTTAGCGGGAGGGGGCGATGAGCAGTTCTTC	CASRLAGGGDEQFF
TRBJ2-2	.	many	TRBV20-1	TGCAGTGCTAGAGAAGGGAACGGGGAAGTTAACACCGGGGAGCTGTTTTTT	CSAREGNGEVNTGELFF
TRBJ2-4	.	few	TRBV6-1	TGTGCCAGCAGTGAACGGTGGGCCCAGGACATTCAGTACTTC	CASSERWAQDIQYF
TRBJ2-3	TRBD2	many	TRBV11-1	TGTGCCAGCAGCTTCGGGCTAGCGGGAGGTATTGCCGATACGCAGTATTTT	CASSFGLAGGIADTQYF
TRBJ2-7	.	many	TRBV18	TGTGCCAGCTCACCGCGGGACAGCTACGAGCAGTACTTC	CASSPRDSYEQYF
TRBJ2-2	TRBD1	many	TRBV27	TGTGCCAGCAGTCTCGAAACAGGGGTAATTCCCGGGGAGCTGTTTTTT	CASSLETGVIPGELFF
TRBJ1-2	.	.	TRBV6-2/TRBV6-3	TGTGCCAGCAGTTTACCAAACCTGGGCAGACGTGGCTATGGCTACACCTTC	CASSLPNLGRRGYGYTF
TRBJ2-1	.	many	TRBV4-1	TGCGCCAGCAGCCAAGGGCCCCCGAACAATGAGCAGTTCTTC	CASSQGPPNNEQFF
TRBJ2-7	TRBD2	many	TRBV20-1	TGCAGTGCTAGAAGTACTAGCGGGAGGACCTCCTACGAGCAGTACTTC	CSARSTSGRTSYEQYF
TRBJ1-2	.	many	TRBV19	TGTGCCAGTACCAACTTCGCGTCAACAGGAGGCTACTATGGCTACACCTTC	CASTNFASTGGYYGYTF
TRBJ1-5	.	many	TRBV30	TGTGCCTGGAGTGATGGGTATCAGCCCCAGCATTTT	CAWSDGYQPQHF
TRBJ2-2	.	few	TRBV5-3	TGTGCCAGCACCTGGAGCACCGGGGAGCTGTTTTTT	CASTWSTGELFF
TRBJ2-7	.	few	TRBV7-2	TGTGCCAGCACCTCATCCTACGAGCAGTACTTC	CASTSSYEQYF
TRBJ2-1	.	many	TRBV6-9	TGTGCCAGCAGTTATTCTTATAAGGCGGCGGATCGCTCCTACAATGAGCAGTTCTTC	CASSYSYKAADRSYNEQFF
TRBJ2-1	.	few	TRBV13	TGTGCCAGCAGCCCAGCCGGGACAAACTACTACAATGAGCAGTTCTTC	CASSPAGTNYYNEQFF
TRBJ2-5	.	many	TRBV28	TGTGCCAGCAGTTTAGAGGGTTTTGAGACCCAGTACTTC	CASSLEGFETQYF
TRBJ1-1	.	many	TRBV6-5	TGTGCCAGCAGTTACTCCCCAGGGGCGAACACTGAAGCTTTCTTT	CASSYSPGANTEAFF
TRBJ2-7	.	.	TRBV27	TGTGCCAGCAGTTTAACAAGAACCTACGAGCAGTACTTC	CASSLTRTYEQYF
TRBJ2-1	TRBD2	many	TRBV7-9	TGTGCCAGCAGCTTAACGGCTAGCGGGAGGGCCAATGAGCAGTTCTTC	CASSLTASGRANEQFF
TRBJ2-7	TRBD2	many	TRBV20-1	TGCAGTGCCTCACCGGGACTAGCGTTAGTACCCTACGAGCAGTACTTC	CSASPGLALVPYEQYF
TRBJ2-2	.	.	TRBV27	TGTGCCAGCAGTTTACTAGTTCCTGAAAGCACCGGGGAGCTGGTTTTT	CASSLLVPESTGELVF
TRBJ2-1	.	many	TRBV7-9	TGTGCCAGCAGCCCGCCGGGGACTGTCTCCTACAATGAGCAGTTCTTC	CASSPPGTVSYNEQFF
TRBJ2-3	TRBD2	many	TRBV20-1	TGCACCGGCGGTCAGGATCTAGCGGGAGGTTGGACAGATACGCAGTATTTT	CTGGQDLAGGWTDTQYF
TRBJ2-3	.	many	TRBV9	TGTGCCAGCAGCGTAGAGGGCGGATACACCACAGATACGCAGTATTTT	CASSVEGGYTTDTQYF
TRBJ2-1	.	many	TRBV4-1	TGCGCCAGCAGCCCGAGTGGAGAGAGGGGCAATGAGCAGTTCTTC	CASSPSGERGNEQFF
TRBJ2-1	.	many	TRBV14	TGTGCCAGCAGCCAAGAGGGACCTCTTTACAATGAGCAGTTCTTC	CASSQEGPLYNEQFF
TRBJ2-7	TRBD2	many	TRBV6-1	TGTGCCAGCAGTCTTACTAGCGGGAGAGTTTACGAGCAGTACTTC	CASSLTSGRVYEQYF
TRBJ1-1	.	.	TRBV12-3/TRBV12-4	TGTGCCAGCAGCGAGGTGGGGTGGACTGAAGCTTTCTTT	CASSEVGWTEAFF
TRBJ2-7	TRBD2	many	TRBV7-9	TGTGCCAGCAGCCATAGCGGGACATATACCTACGAGCAGTACTTC	CASSHSGTYTYEQYF
TRBJ2-7	.	few	TRBV30	TGTGCCTGTCGTCTTCCGCAGGTCGGTTACGAGCAGTACTTC	CACRLPQVGYEQYF
TRBJ2-7	.	.	TRBV9	TGTGCCAGCAGCGTAGGAGGAGGGGGTTTGGGTTACGAGCAGTACTTC	CASSVGGGGLGYEQYF
TRBJ2-1	TRBD2	many	TRBV6-5	TGTGCCAGCAGTTACTCGGCGGGAGAGCATTACAATGAGCAGTTCTTC	CASSYSAGEHYNEQFF
TRBJ2-3	.	many	TRBV7-8	TGTGCCAGCAGCTTAGCGGGAGCGGCAGATACGCAGTATTTT	CASSLAGAADTQYF
TRBJ2-7	.	.	TRBV6-2/TRBV6-3	TGTGCCAGCAGCGCCGGGACTCTCGAGCAGTACTTC	CASSAGTLEQYF
TRBJ1-1	TRBD1	few	TRBV15	TGTGCCACCAGCTGGGGACAGGGGTTGATGAACACTGAAGCTTTCTTT	CATSWGQGLMNTEAFF
TRBJ2-7	.	.	TRBV19	TGCGCCAGTAGCACCGCCCCCCGGGGCTACGAGCAGTACTTC	CASSTAPRGYEQYF
TRBJ2-3	TRBD2	many	TRBV7-9	TGTGCCAGCAGCTTCGGACTAGCGGGACTAAGCACAGATACGCAGTATTTT	CASSFGLAGLSTDTQYF
TRBJ2-7	TRBD2	.	TRBV7-8	TGTGCCAGCAGTCCCATAGCGGGAGGAACCCACGAGCAGTACTTC	CASSPIAGGTHEQYF
TRBJ2-3	TRBD2	many	TRBV6-2/TRBV6-3	TGTGCCAGCAGTTACCTCCACCCCGGGACTAGCGGCACAGATACGCAGTATTTT	CASSYLHPGTSGTDTQYF
TRBJ2-2	.	few	TRBV29-1	TGCAGCGTCGGCTCGGGATGGGTCGACGGGGAGCTGTTTTTT	CSVGSGWVDGELFF
TRBJ2-7	TRBD1	many	TRBV7-9	TGTGCCAGCAGCTTGGGTAGATGGGACAGCTCCTACGAGCAGTACTTC	CASSLGRWDSSYEQYF
TRBJ2-7	TRBD2	many	TRBV3-1	TGTGCCAGCAGCCAAGTGTGGCTTAGCGGGGCCCGCTCCTACGAGCAGTACTTC	CASSQVWLSGARSYEQYF
TRBJ2-1	TRBD2	.	TRBV12-5	TGTGCTGGGGGACTAGCGGGAGACAATGAGCAGTTCTTC	CAGGLAGDNEQFF
TRBJ1-1	TRBD1	many	TRBV29-1	TGCAGCGTGGCACTCCAGGGGGGTACTGAAGCTTTCTTT	CSVALQGGTEAFF
TRBJ2-3	.	many	TRBV12-5	TGTGCTAGTGGTTTGGTACTGACTGGCGCGTTGACAGATACGCAGTATTTT	CASGLVLTGALTDTQYF
TRBJ2-5	.	few	TRBV5-8	TGTGCCAGCAGGAGCCTCCAAGAGACCCAGTACTTC	CASRSLQETQYF
TRBJ2-7	.	few	TRBV11-3	TGTGCCAGCAGCGACCCCGGGGGAGGCAACGAGCAGTACTTC	CASSDPGGGNEQYF
TRBJ2-3	TRBD2	many	TRBV2	TGTGCCGCCCAGGGGGAGCTAGCGGGACAGCAATTTACAGATACGCAGTATTTT	CAAQGELAGQQFTDTQYF
TRBJ2-2	TRBD2	many	TRBV11-3	TGTGCCAGCAGCTTAGTTAGCGGGTCCGAACCCACCGGGGAGCTGTTTTTT	CASSLVSGSEPTGELFF
TRBJ2-7	TRBD2	many	TRBV7-8	TGTGCCAGCAGCCCCGGGGGGGGGCAGAACGAGCAGTACTTC	CASSPGGGQNEQYF
TRBJ1-1	.	few	TRBV6-5	TGTGCCAGCGGGGCAGGGAATCTGAACACTGAAGCTTTCTTT	CASGAGNLNTEAFF
TRBJ2-5	TRBD1	many	TRBV6-6	TGTGCCAGCGGCATGGGACAGTCTGAGACCCAGTACTTC	CASGMGQSETQYF
TRBJ2-1	.	many	TRBV7-2	TGTGCCAGCACCTGGTTGGGCTCCTACAATGAGCAGTTCTTC	CASTWLGSYNEQFF